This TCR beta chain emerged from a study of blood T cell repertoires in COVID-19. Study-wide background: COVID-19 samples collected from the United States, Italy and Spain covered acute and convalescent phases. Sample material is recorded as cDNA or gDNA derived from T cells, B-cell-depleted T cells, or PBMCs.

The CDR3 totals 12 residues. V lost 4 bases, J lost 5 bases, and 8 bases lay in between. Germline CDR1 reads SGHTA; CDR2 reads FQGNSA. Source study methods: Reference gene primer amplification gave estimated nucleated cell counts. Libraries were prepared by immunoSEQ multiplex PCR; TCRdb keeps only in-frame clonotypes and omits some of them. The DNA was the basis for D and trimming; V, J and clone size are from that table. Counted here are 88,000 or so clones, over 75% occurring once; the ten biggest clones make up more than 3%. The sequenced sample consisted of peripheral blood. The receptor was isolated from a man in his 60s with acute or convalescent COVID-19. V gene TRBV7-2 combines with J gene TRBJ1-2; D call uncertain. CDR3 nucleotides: TGTGCCAGCAGCTCCTCGGGTTATGGCTACACCTTC. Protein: CASSSSGYGYTF.